These T cell receptor beta chains were read from a single sample in a study of immune heterogeneity within non-small cell lung tumors. Via MiXCR, TCRdb re-called the multiplex PCR reads, giving one row per CDR3 protein. The data contain about 2,000 distinct CDR3 sequences, around 30% of them seen just once; the ten biggest clones take up around 15%. Sequenced input: lung tumor tissue. The receptors shown here come from a man aged 60 to 75 with non-small cell lung cancer. CDR3s include the opening cysteine and the closing phenylalanine or tryptophan. The D gene is left open where the match is weak. Clone size is given for some rows only: seen once, a few or many times, or a class if the clone is expanded.

D gene: TRBD2; J gene: TRBJ2-7; clone size: medium-sized; V gene: TRBV28; CDR3 protein: CASSFPPRGGPLLAGMVEQYF; CDR3 DNA: TGTGCCAGCAGTTTCCCTCCTCGAGGCGGGCCTCTACTAGCGGGAATGGTCGAGCAGTACTTC
D gene: .; J gene: TRBJ2-1; clone size: few; V gene: TRBV4-2; CDR3 protein: CASSQEQSRVGQFF; CDR3 DNA: TGTGCCAGCAGCCAAGAGCAATCTAGGGTGGGGCAGTTCTTC
D gene: .; J gene: TRBJ2-3; clone size: .; V gene: TRBV7-3; CDR3 protein: CASSLLVSTDTQYF; CDR3 DNA: TGTGCCAGCAGCTTATTGGTTAGCACAGATACGCAGTATTTT
D gene: .; J gene: TRBJ1-2; clone size: .; V gene: TRBV28; CDR3 protein: CATEQGDYTF; CDR3 DNA: TGTGCCACCGAACAGGGAGACTACACCTTC
D gene: .; J gene: TRBJ2-1; clone size: .; V gene: TRBV4-1; CDR3 protein: CASSQESLDPTYEQFF; CDR3 DNA: TGCGCCAGCAGCCAAGAGTCGCTAGACCCTACCTATGAGCAGTTCTTC
D gene: TRBD1; J gene: TRBJ1-6; clone size: large; V gene: TRBV12-5; CDR3 protein: CASGLVLNRGDSPLHF; CDR3 DNA: TGTGCTAGTGGTTTGGTACTCAACAGGGGAGATTCACCCCTCCACTTT
D gene: .; J gene: TRBJ1-2; clone size: medium-sized; V gene: TRBV6-2/TRBV6-3; CDR3 protein: CASSHAGRTNYGYTF; CDR3 DNA: TGTGCCAGCAGTCACGCGGGACGTACTAACTATGGCTACACCTTC
D gene: TRBD2; J gene: TRBJ2-1; clone size: medium-sized; V gene: TRBV6-1; CDR3 protein: CASSQTSATADNEQFF; CDR3 DNA: TGTGCCAGCAGCCAGACTAGCGCGACTGCGGACAATGAGCAGTTCTTC
D gene: .; J gene: TRBJ2-3; clone size: medium-sized; V gene: TRBV12-3/TRBV12-4; CDR3 protein: CASSLYRGTDTQYF; CDR3 DNA: TGTGCCAGCAGTTTATACAGGGGCACAGATACGCAGTATTTT
D gene: TRBD2; J gene: TRBJ2-7; clone size: medium-sized; V gene: TRBV10-3; CDR3 protein: CATERDGGRIEQYF; CDR3 DNA: TGTGCCACGGAAAGGGATGGCGGGAGAATTGAGCAGTACTTC
D gene: TRBD2; J gene: TRBJ2-1; clone size: .; V gene: TRBV28; CDR3 protein: CASILTSGYNEQFF; CDR3 DNA: TGTGCCAGCATTCTGACTAGCGGCTACAATGAGCAGTTCTTC
D gene: .; J gene: TRBJ1-5; clone size: few; V gene: TRBV7-2; CDR3 protein: CASSLDGEPNQPQHF; CDR3 DNA: TGTGCCAGCAGCTTAGATGGGGAACCCAATCAGCCCCAGCATTTT
D gene: .; J gene: TRBJ2-7; clone size: medium-sized; V gene: TRBV20-1; CDR3 protein: CSARDGARDEQYF; CDR3 DNA: TGCAGTGCTAGAGATGGGGCGCGGGACGAGCAGTACTTC
D gene: .; J gene: TRBJ1-2; clone size: .; V gene: TRBV3-1; CDR3 protein: CASSQVRGPHGYTF; CDR3 DNA: TGTGCCAGCAGCCAAGTCCGAGGGCCCCATGGCTACACCTTC
D gene: TRBD1; J gene: TRBJ2-2; clone size: .; V gene: TRBV6-2/TRBV6-3; CDR3 protein: CASSYWGTDYGELFF; CDR3 DNA: TGTGCCAGCAGTTACTGGGGGACAGACTACGGGGAGCTGTTTTTT
D gene: TRBD1; J gene: TRBJ2-7; clone size: large; V gene: TRBV28; CDR3 protein: CASRADRASSREQYF; CDR3 DNA: TGTGCCAGCAGAGCGGACAGGGCCAGTTCGAGGGAGCAGTACTTC
D gene: .; J gene: TRBJ2-2; clone size: medium-sized; V gene: TRBV7-3; CDR3 protein: CASSPKVRGQGAHLRELFF; CDR3 DNA: TGTGCCAGCAGCCCGAAAGTCCGTGGACAAGGGGCCCACCTGAGGGAGCTGTTTTTT
D gene: .; J gene: TRBJ2-1; clone size: .; V gene: TRBV20-1; CDR3 protein: CSAREAQVARRDQASYNEQFF; CDR3 DNA: TGCAGTGCTAGAGAGGCACAGGTGGCACGGCGGGACCAAGCATCCTACAATGAGCAGTTCTTC
D gene: .; J gene: TRBJ1-2; clone size: .; V gene: TRBV3-1; CDR3 protein: CASSRDVSEDGYTF; CDR3 DNA: TGTGCCAGCAGCCGGGACGTCTCGGAGGATGGCTACACCTTC
D gene: TRBD2; J gene: TRBJ2-1; clone size: medium-sized; V gene: TRBV28; CDR3 protein: CASTGLASGVNEQFF; CDR3 DNA: TGTGCCAGCACCGGGTTAGCTAGCGGGGTCAATGAGCAGTTCTTC
D gene: .; J gene: TRBJ2-5; clone size: .; V gene: TRBV2; CDR3 protein: CASSPSHRENQYF; CDR3 DNA: TGTGCCAGCAGTCCCTCCCATCGGGAGAACCAGTACTTC
D gene: .; J gene: TRBJ1-6; clone size: medium-sized; V gene: TRBV5-1; CDR3 protein: CASSSNRGNSPLHF; CDR3 DNA: TGCGCCAGCAGCTCGAATAGGGGTAATTCACCCCTCCACTTT
D gene: .; J gene: TRBJ1-4; clone size: medium-sized; V gene: TRBV19; CDR3 protein: CASSGAPNEKLFF; CDR3 DNA: TGTGCCAGCTCCGGGGCACCCAATGAAAAACTGTTTTTT
D gene: .; J gene: TRBJ2-7; clone size: medium-sized; V gene: TRBV2; CDR3 protein: CASSERGSLYEQYF; CDR3 DNA: TGTGCCAGCAGTGAGAGAGGGAGTCTCTACGAGCAGTACTTC
D gene: TRBD1; J gene: TRBJ2-1; clone size: medium-sized; V gene: TRBV12-3/TRBV12-4; CDR3 protein: CASRGQGDNEQFF; CDR3 DNA: TGTGCCAGCAGAGGACAGGGTGACAATGAGCAGTTCTTC
D gene: TRBD2; J gene: TRBJ2-2; clone size: few; V gene: TRBV18; CDR3 protein: CASSPPSGRSTGELFF; CDR3 DNA: TGTGCCAGCTCACCACCTAGCGGGAGAAGCACCGGGGAGCTGTTTTTT
D gene: TRBD2; J gene: TRBJ2-5; clone size: .; V gene: TRBV4-2; CDR3 protein: CSSSQDLVAGGGKTQYF; CDR3 DNA: TGTTCCAGCAGCCAAGATCTTGTAGCGGGAGGGGGGAAGACCCAGTACTTC
D gene: TRBD2; J gene: TRBJ2-7; clone size: .; V gene: TRBV20-1; CDR3 protein: CSASGRSSYEQYF; CDR3 DNA: TGCAGTGCTAGCGGGAGGAGCTCCTACGAGCAGTACTTC
D gene: .; J gene: TRBJ1-1; clone size: few; V gene: TRBV10-2; CDR3 protein: CATSDRPNTEAFF; CDR3 DNA: TGCGCCACTTCCGACAGGCCGAACACTGAAGCTTTCTTT
D gene: TRBD2; J gene: TRBJ2-7; clone size: large; V gene: TRBV12-3/TRBV12-4; CDR3 protein: CASSLDSGRELSYEQYF; CDR3 DNA: TGTGCCAGCAGTTTAGACTCAGGGCGGGAGCTCTCCTACGAGCAGTACTTC
D gene: .; J gene: TRBJ1-2; clone size: .; V gene: TRBV20-1; CDR3 protein: CSAPGDYGYTF; CDR3 DNA: TGCAGTGCTCCAGGGGACTATGGCTACACCTTC
D gene: .; J gene: TRBJ2-5; clone size: medium-sized; V gene: TRBV6-5; CDR3 protein: CASSYSFFPGLGWETQYF; CDR3 DNA: TGTGCCAGCAGTTACTCATTCTTTCCAGGGTTGGGATGGGAGACCCAGTACTTC
D gene: .; J gene: TRBJ2-5; clone size: .; V gene: TRBV20-1; CDR3 protein: CSARGTASQETQYF; CDR3 DNA: TGCAGTGCTAGAGGGACCGCATCCCAAGAGACCCAGTACTTC
D gene: .; J gene: TRBJ1-5; clone size: hyperexpanded; V gene: TRBV28; CDR3 protein: CASTPMNRDSNQPQHF; CDR3 DNA: TGTGCCAGCACCCCTATGAACCGGGACAGCAATCAGCCCCAGCATTTT
D gene: .; J gene: TRBJ2-1; clone size: medium-sized; V gene: TRBV5-1; CDR3 protein: CASSFGQQRGNNEQFF; CDR3 DNA: TGCGCCAGCAGCTTTGGACAGCAACGCGGAAACAATGAGCAGTTCTTC
D gene: .; J gene: TRBJ1-2; clone size: medium-sized; V gene: TRBV6-1; CDR3 protein: CASRYAGSYGYTF; CDR3 DNA: TGTGCCAGCAGGTATGCAGGGAGCTATGGCTACACCTTC
D gene: TRBD2; J gene: TRBJ2-1; clone size: few; V gene: TRBV27; CDR3 protein: CASSPGLAGHNEQFF; CDR3 DNA: TGTGCCAGCTCGCCGGGACTAGCGGGACACAATGAGCAGTTCTTC
D gene: .; J gene: TRBJ2-7; clone size: .; V gene: TRBV18; CDR3 protein: CSSSPRAGITYEQYF; CDR3 DNA: TGTTCCAGCTCACCTCGGGCGGGGATAACCTACGAGCAGTACTTC
D gene: TRBD2; J gene: TRBJ2-1; clone size: medium-sized; V gene: TRBV6-6; CDR3 protein: CASSYGAGGAMEQFF; CDR3 DNA: TGTGCCAGCAGTTACGGGGCGGGAGGGGCCATGGAGCAGTTCTTC
D gene: .; J gene: TRBJ2-1; clone size: few; V gene: TRBV28; CDR3 protein: CASSLRVSGNNEQFF; CDR3 DNA: TGTGCCAGCAGTTTACGGGTTAGCGGAAACAATGAGCAGTTCTTC
D gene: .; J gene: TRBJ1-6; clone size: few; V gene: TRBV28; CDR3 protein: CASSPGGDNSPLHF; CDR3 DNA: TGTGCCAGCAGTCCCGGAGGGGATAATTCACCCCTCCACTTT